This T cell receptor (beta chain) was sequenced for a study of T cells after yellow fever vaccination. Study-wide background: For low cell numbers, libraries were made with SMART-Seq v4 Ultra Low Input. Study observations and caveats: Abundant clonotypes from the bulk population could get into FACS-sorted repertoires as contaminants. Booster samples showed a return of most primary-vaccination clones (around 96% CD4, 88% CD8).

5'RACE template switching produced TCR cDNA carrying a universal primer site and UMIs. TCRdb re-analysed the 5' RACE reads in MiXCR, keeping a single row per CDR3 protein. Of approximately 600,000 distinct CDR3 sequences in the sample, 12% were seen once. Concerning this clonotype itself: The antigen remains unidentified.

The sequencing here drew on PBMCs, taken on the day of the yellow fever booster vaccination. This TCR came from a man between 25 and 39 years old who received the YFV17D yellow fever vaccine.

In DNA form, the CDR3 reads TGTGCCAGCAAGGGGGATGAGACCCAGTACTTC. This sequence encodes CASKGDETQYF. The chain carries TRBV27 and TRBJ2-5, with D tentatively TRBD1 (6 bases). CDR3 length equals 11 residues. With 7 bases removed from V and 5 bases from J, the gap between germline ends came to 8 bases. Germline CDR1 and CDR2: MNHEY and SMNVEV (reference sequence).